The source of this T cell receptor (beta chain) is a study of post-analysis software for immune sequencing data. Study-wide results and limits: By F measure, samples from a shared preparation batch strongly co-clustered. Among 5 or 6 TRBV segments more frequent in patients than controls were TRBV5-6, TRBV5-1 and TRBV20-1.

With regard to this clonotype: As yet, its antigen is unknown. Without the conserved terminal phenylalanine or tryptophan, this CDR3 likely stems from a read error.

The CDR3 runs to 14 residues. Deletions cut 3 bases from V and 3 bases from J, with 9 bases between. Germline V CDR1 and CDR2: MNHNS, SASEGT. The authors incorporated unique molecular identifiers into the TCR beta cDNA libraries. TCRdb re-derived calls from the PCR reads in MiXCR, one entry per CDR3 protein. Altogether almost 700,000 distinct CDR3 sequences are present, more than 50% being singletons, with the ten largest covering roughly 10%. V usage is TRBV6-1 and J usage is TRBJ2-1; no clear D. Sequencing used blood. This TCR came from a girl under 10 years old with multiple sclerosis. This chain's CDR3 is CASSEAGNYNEQFS. The CDR3 DNA reads TGTGCCAGCAGTGAGGCTGGCAACTACAATGAGCAGTTCTCC.